This entry features one TCR beta chain sequence. Its antigen is unknown. The data originate from a study of T cells after yellow fever vaccination. Points from the study as a whole: Repertoires sorted by FACS could include abundant clonotypes that are contaminants from the bulk population.

The CDR3 is 15 amino acids. CDR1 and CDR2 (germline): SGHTA, FQGTGA. With 4 bases clipped from V and 4 bases from J, the junction kept 9 bases outside the gene matches. TCRdb re-called the 5' RACE reads through MiXCR, storing one row per CDR3 protein. The sample gives some 420,000 distinct CDR3 sequences, roughly a sixth of which show up once; roughly a sixth is in the top ten. The source of this sequence is a man aged 18-30 years who received the YFV17D yellow fever vaccine. This sample comprised PBMCs, obtained before the yellow fever booster vaccination. The chain recombines TRBV7-3 with TRBJ2-5; TRBD2 agrees at 7 bases. The chain's CDR3 is CASSSRGDLGETQYF. The CDR3 DNA sequence: TGTGCCAGCAGCTCCCGGGGGGATTTGGGAGAGACCCAGTACTTC.